This TCR beta chain was identified during a study of a mutant IDH1 vaccine in newly diagnosed glioma. Study details: Mean patient age was approximately 40 years; approximately 62% were male and approximately 38% female. Study results and caveats: Whatever changes occurred in top peripheral T cell clonotypes seemed unrelated to pseudoprogression.

As to this clone: Its antigen is unknown.

Germline V gene data show CDR1 as SGHRS and CDR2 as YFSETQ. The CDR3 spans 14 residues. V was pared by 4 bases and J by 7 bases, with 6 bases of the junction left unmatched. Repertoires were generated with immunoSEQ multiplex PCR, while TCRdb's copy carries only in-frame clones and drops some. The sample contains roughly 61,000 clones, about four fifths of which appear only once. The time point here: week 11, during vaccination. A 20-mer mutant IDH1 peptide at 300 ug was injected subcutaneously with topical imiquimod. J is TRBJ2-2 and V is TRBV5-1, with 8 bases matching TRBD1. The sequence came from a man aged 50 to 59 with glioma. The sample here was PBMCs, taken from a glioma patient whose treatment included an IDH1 peptide vaccine. The CDR3 DNA follows: TGCGCCAGCAGCCCCGGACAGGGCATCGGGGAGCTGTTTTTT. It codes for CASSPGQGIGELFF.